This T cell receptor (beta chain) was observed in a study of shared clonotypes between healthy human individuals. General study points: The study found about 5% of naive CD4 clonotypes shared across a few donors. Rarefaction exposed incomplete sorted-subset sequencing despite large depth.

V shed 5 bases and J shed 7 bases, with 14 bases lying between them. CDR3 length: 13 residues. Germline CDR1 SGHTA, CDR2 FQGNSA. Sorted-subset replicate PCR reactions were performed with around 210 ng DNA, corresponding to about 30,000 T cell genomes. Measured with immunoSEQ multiplex PCR; TCRdb has only the in-frame clones, and not every one. The sample shows about 670,000 clones, approximately 79% of them seen only once. This clone was counted ten times or more. Its antigen is still unknown. Sequencing was performed on memory CD4+ T cells sorted from blood. Sample subset: CD45RA-negative fraction. This sequence joins TRBV7-2 and TRBJ1-1, with D perhaps matching TRBD1 (6 bases). This receptor was identified in a woman in her twenties or thirties in good health. This CDR3 reads CASSQAYRDEAFF. DNA of the CDR3: TGTGCCAGCAGCCAAGCATACAGGGATGAAGCTTTCTTT.